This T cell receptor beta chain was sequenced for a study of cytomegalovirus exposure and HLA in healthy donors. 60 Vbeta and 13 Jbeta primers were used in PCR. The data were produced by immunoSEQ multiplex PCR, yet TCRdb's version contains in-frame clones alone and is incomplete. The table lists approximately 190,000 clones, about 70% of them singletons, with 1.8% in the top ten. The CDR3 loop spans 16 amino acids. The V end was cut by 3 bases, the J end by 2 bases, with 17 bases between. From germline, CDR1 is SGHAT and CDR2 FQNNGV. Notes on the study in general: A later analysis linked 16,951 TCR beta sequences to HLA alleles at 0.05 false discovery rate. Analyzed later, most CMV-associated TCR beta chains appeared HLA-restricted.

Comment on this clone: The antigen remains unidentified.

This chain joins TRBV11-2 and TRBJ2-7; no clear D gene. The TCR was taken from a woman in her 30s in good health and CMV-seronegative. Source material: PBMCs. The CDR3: CASSLFGRGETYEQYF. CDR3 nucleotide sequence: TGTGCCAGCAGCTTGTTTGGCAGAGGCGAAACCTACGAGCAGTACTTC.